The next 22 T cell receptor beta chains were all read from a single sample in a study of blood T cell repertoires in COVID-19. This table comes from immunoSEQ multiplex PCR, and its TCRdb copy is limited to in-frame clones, with some not included. The sample holds about 230,000 clones, approximately 80% seen once. Input material: peripheral blood. Receptors originate from a man in his forties or fifties with acute or convalescent COVID-19.

The rearrangement links TRBV2 to TRBJ1-4, with 11 bases matching TRBD1. The length of the CDR3 is 16 residues. Germline CDR1 reads SNHLY; CDR2 reads FYNNEI. With V trimmed by 7 bases and J by 9 bases, 13 bases remained unmatched. CDR3 region: CASIFSPGTGGQKLFF. The DNA for the CDR3 is TGTGCCAGCATTTTCTCCCCCGGGACAGGGGGACAAAAACTGTTTTTT. Complete variable domain (other parts from reference TRBV2 and TRBJ1-4): EPEVTQTPSHQVTQMGQEVILRCVPISNHLYFYWYRQILGQKVEFLVSFYNNEISEKSEIFDDQFSVERPDGSNFTLKIRSTKLEDSAMYFCASIFSPGTGGQKLFFGSGTQLSVL.

The chain has TRBV11-2 and TRBJ2-3, with unresolved D. Germline V gene data show CDR1 as SGHAT and CDR2 as FQNNGV. V was clipped by 7 bases and J by 3 bases, with 23 bases between them. There are 17 residues in the CDR3. The CDR3 region is CASTPTPPAFGTDTQYF. DNA for the CDR3: TGTGCCAGCACCCCCACCCCTCCAGCGTTTGGGACAGATACGCAGTATTTT.

This chain's CDR3 is CASSIDRAAYNEQFF. The CDR3 DNA reads as TGTGCCAGTAGTATAGACAGGGCCGCCTACAATGAGCAGTTCTTC. V usage is TRBV19 and J usage is TRBJ2-1; D possibly corresponds to TRBD1 (5 bases). Germline V gene data show CDR1 as LNHDA and CDR2 as SQIVND (reference sequence). Trimming took off 0 bases at V and 2 bases at J, with 8 bases between the two ends. CDR3 length: 15 residues.

J is TRBJ2-1 and V is TRBV27; D possibly corresponds to TRBD2 (7 bases). Germline V gene lookup returns CDR1 MNHEY and CDR2 SMNVEV (reference sequence). The CDR3 runs 13 residues. V was pared by 0 bases and J by 9 bases, with 9 bases between. CDR3 nucleotide sequence: TGTGCCAGCAGTTTATCAGGGGGGGGTGAGCAGTTCTTC. Encoded protein: CASSLSGGGEQFF.

The chain joins TRBV5-1 to TRBJ2-1, with D possibly being TRBD2 (5 bases). V lost 4 bases to trimming and J lost 2 bases, with 13 bases between them. The CDR3 contains 15 residues. Looked up from germline, CDR1 is SGHRS and CDR2 is YFSETQ. DNA for the CDR3: TGCGCCAGCAGCGGTGGTGGGAGTACCTACAATGAGCAGTTCTTC. The encoded protein is CASSGGGSTYNEQFF.

The chain has TRBV7-9 and TRBJ2-1, with D possibly being TRBD2 (5 bases). Germline loops: CDR1 SEHNR, CDR2 FQNEAQ (reference sequence). The CDR3 loop spans 14 amino acids. V was cut by 3 bases and J by 8 bases, with 14 bases left in between. In nucleotides, the CDR3 is TGTGCCAGCAGCTTGGGAGCGCTCCTCGATGAGCAGTTCTTC. Its protein is CASSLGALLDEQFF.

The V and J genes are TRBV4-1 and TRBJ2-5; TRBD1 is a possible D gene (5 bases). Germline values: CDR1 MGHRA, CDR2 YSYEKL. This CDR3 spans 13 amino acids. The germline V and J ends were trimmed by 1 base and 6 bases, with 9 bases remaining between them. CDR3 in DNA: TGCGCCAGCAGCCAAGCCAGGGATAAGACCCAGTACTTC. Translation: CASSQARDKTQYF.

This clone was recorded a few times. The V call is TRBV27, the J call TRBJ2-2; TRBD2 aligns across 8 bases. Per germline, CDR1 MNHEY and CDR2 SMNVEV (reference sequence). This CDR3 comprises 18 residues. V was clipped by 2 bases and J by 0 bases; unmatched bases: 8. CDR3 protein: CASSLTRLAPANTGELFF. As DNA, the CDR3 is TGTGCCAGCAGTTTAACACGACTAGCGCCCGCGAACACCGGGGAGCTGTTTTTT.

J is TRBJ1-1 and V is TRBV29-1, with 9 bases identical to TRBD1. This CDR3 region has 13 residues. J lost 5 bases, V lost 5 bases, and 6 bases had no gene match. The germline V gene encodes CDR1 SQVTM and CDR2 ANQGSEA. The CDR3 coding sequence is TGCAGCGTTCCGGGACAGGGATTTACTGAAGCTTTCTTT. This sequence encodes CSVPGQGFTEAFF.

V and J are TRBV6-2 or TRBV6-3 and TRBJ1-1; TRBD1 agrees at 8 bases. CDR1 is MNHEY and CDR2 is SVGEGT in the germline V gene. The CDR3 has 14 amino acids. After removal of 4 bases from V and 3 bases from J, the junction contained 4 bases not matched to a gene. CDR3 nucleotide sequence: TGTGCCAGCAGTTGGGGACAGGAAGACACTGAAGCTTTCTTT. It specifies CASSWGQEDTEAFF.

This chain uses TRBV5-4 with TRBJ2-1; 7 nucleotides align to TRBD1. The J segment lost 4 bases and the V segment lost 3 bases, leaving 13 bases of the junction unmatched. Looked up from germline, CDR1 is SGHNT and CDR2 is YYREEE (reference sequence). The CDR3 consists of 17 residues. The CDR3 nucleotides read TGTGCCAGCAGCTCTCCCCGACAGGGACCAATATACAATGAGCAGTTCTTC. This encodes CASSSPRQGPIYNEQFF.

This rearrangement joins TRBV7-9 to TRBJ1-4, with D perhaps matching TRBD1 (6 bases). V lost 4 bases to trimming and J lost 4 bases, with 16 bases between them. This CDR3 has 16 residues. Per the germline V gene, CDR1 is SEHNR and CDR2 is FQNEAQ (reference sequence). CDR3 bases: TGTGCCAGCAGCTCACGGCGGACAGAAGTTAATGAAAAACTGTTTTTT. Protein: CASSSRRTEVNEKLFF.

V gene TRBV14 combines with J gene TRBJ1-2; no clear D gene. There are 12 residues in the CDR3. In germline, CDR1 is SGHDN, CDR2 FVKESK. With 4 bases removed from V and 1 base from J, the gap between germline ends came to 4 bases. CDR3 in amino acids: CASSPINYGYTF. CDR3 DNA: TGTGCCAGCAGCCCAATTAACTATGGCTACACCTTC.

The chain links TRBV27 to TRBJ2-1; 7 bases line up with TRBD2. Germline-derived CDR1 and CDR2 are MNHEY and SMNVEV (reference sequence). V was pared by 0 bases and J by 8 bases, with 7 bases of the junction left unmatched. The CDR3 sequence is 15 residues long. CDR3 sequence (DNA): TGTGCCAGCAGTTTATCCGGCGGGAGAGGGGATGAGCAGTTCTTC. Its translation: CASSLSGGRGDEQFF.

The CDR3 region is CASSFWDRGTDTQYF. The CDR3 bases are TGTGCCAGCAGCTTCTGGGACAGGGGCACAGATACGCAGTATTTT. This chain connects TRBV11-2 to TRBJ2-3; 9 bases map to TRBD1. V shed 3 bases and J 1 base; nucleotides not matched to a gene: 2. This CDR3 has 15 residues. Germline lookup yields CDR1 SGHAT and CDR2 FQNNGV. Full variable domain (outside the CDR3, taken from reference TRBV11-2 and TRBJ2-3): EAGVAQSPRYKIIEKRQSVAFWCNPISGHATLYWYQQILGQGPKLLIQFQNNGVVDDSQLPKDRFSAERLKGVDSTLKIQPAKLEDSAVYLCASSFWDRGTDTQYFGPGTRLTVL.

In the case of this clone: The same CDR3 can be traced to other DNA sequences in this sample. This chain links TRBV19 with TRBJ2-1; 11 bases agree with TRBD2. The CDR3 contains 14 residues. The germline CDR1 and CDR2 sequences are LNHDA and SQIVND (reference sequence). V shed 8 bases and J 1 base; nucleotides not matched to a gene: 1. The CDR3 here is CASLAGGSYNEQFF. CDR3 DNA sequence: TGTGCCAGTTTAGCGGGAGGGTCCTACAATGAGCAGTTCTTC.

The chain couples TRBV12-3 or TRBV12-4 to TRBJ2-5; D is perhaps TRBD2 (6 bases). V lost 6 bases and J 5 bases, leaving 10 bases between the germline ends. The CDR3 extends over 12 amino acids. The CDR3 region has the DNA TGTGCCAGCAGCCCTGGGGGGGAGACCCAGTACTTC. Protein sequence: CASSPGGETQYF.

The gene calls are TRBV7-8 and TRBJ1-1; D is possibly TRBD1 (5 bases). Germline V gene data show CDR1 as SGHVS and CDR2 as FQNEAQ. Trimming took off 5 bases at V and 0 bases at J, with 7 bases between the two ends. The CDR3 has 13 residues. CDR3 amino acids: CASSPRVNTEAFF. The CDR3 region has the DNA TGTGCCAGCAGCCCCAGGGTGAACACTGAAGCTTTCTTT.

The CDR3 here is CASSLRAGGGSEQFF. In DNA, the CDR3 is TGTGCCAGCAGCTTACGAGCGGGAGGAGGAAGTGAGCAGTTCTTC. The gene calls are TRBV13 and TRBJ2-1, with 9 bases lining up with TRBD2. Per the germline V gene, CDR1 is PRHDT and CDR2 is FYEKMQ (reference sequence). The J segment lost 9 bases and the V segment lost 2 bases, leaving 8 bases of the junction unmatched. CDR3 length: 15 amino acids. Full variable domain (remainder filled in from reference TRBV13 and TRBJ2-1): AAGVIQSPRHLIKEKRETATLKCYPIPRHDTVYWYQQGPGQDPQFLISFYEKMQSDKGSIPDRFSAQQFSDYHSELNMSSLELGDSALYFCASSLRAGGGSEQFFGPGTRLTVL.

The chain joins TRBV5-6 to TRBJ2-1; 8 bases line up with TRBD2. The CDR3 extends over 15 amino acids. The germline gives CDR1 SGHDT, CDR2 YYEEEE. V was pared by 6 bases and J by 16 bases, with 21 bases of the junction left unmatched. For the CDR3, the DNA is TGTGCCAGCACCGAAAAAGGACTAGCTTTGTCCGGGAGATTCTTC. Its translation is CASTEKGLALSGRFF.

This clone has just a few counts. This chain uses TRBV18 with TRBJ1-5; 10 nucleotides agree with TRBD1. The CDR3 covers 15 residues. The trim removed 5 bases at V and 7 bases at J, leaving 8 bases unmatched. Germline CDR1 and CDR2: KGHSH and LQKENI. CDR3 amino acids: CASSVSTGGQQPQHF. DNA of the CDR3: TGTGCCAGCTCAGTGTCGACAGGGGGCCAGCAGCCCCAGCATTTT.

The J gene is TRBJ1-5, the V gene TRBV6-2 or TRBV6-3; D is perhaps TRBD1 (5 bases). CDR1 MNHEY and CDR2 SVGEGT come from the germline V gene. The CDR3 contains 17 residues. Trimming pared 2 bases from V and 0 bases from J, leaving 14 bases between. CDR3 residues: CASSYRTPGYSNQPQHF. In nucleotides, the CDR3 is TGTGCCAGCAGTTACCGGACACCCGGATATAGCAATCAGCCCCAGCATTTT.